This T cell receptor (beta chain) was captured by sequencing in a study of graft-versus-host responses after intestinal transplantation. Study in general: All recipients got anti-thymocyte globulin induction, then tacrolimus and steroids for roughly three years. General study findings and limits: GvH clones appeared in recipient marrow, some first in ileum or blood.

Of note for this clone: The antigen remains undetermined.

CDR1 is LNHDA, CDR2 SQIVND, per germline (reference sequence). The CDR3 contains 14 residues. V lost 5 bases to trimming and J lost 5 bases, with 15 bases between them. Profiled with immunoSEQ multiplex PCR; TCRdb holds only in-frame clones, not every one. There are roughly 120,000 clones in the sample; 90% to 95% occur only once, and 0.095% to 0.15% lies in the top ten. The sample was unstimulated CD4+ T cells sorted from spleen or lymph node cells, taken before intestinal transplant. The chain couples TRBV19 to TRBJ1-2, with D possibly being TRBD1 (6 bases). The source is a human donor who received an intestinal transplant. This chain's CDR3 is CASSLTGTRYGYTF. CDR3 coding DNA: TGTGCCAGTAGTTTGACCGGGACACGGTATGGCTACACCTTC.